The sequence of this TCR beta chain was determined in a study of T-cell memory formation after mild COVID-19. Turning to the study itself: Clustering of TCRs was largely donor specific. General study points: CD4+ clones that contracted lay mainly in CM and EM; CD8+ ones lay in EMRA.

The CDR3 is 17 amino acids. The J segment lost 2 bases and the V segment lost 3 bases, leaving 8 bases of the junction unmatched. As regards this clonotype: Its specificity is unknown.

TCRdb re-called the 5' RACE reads through MiXCR, storing one row per CDR3 protein. The sample has about 400,000 distinct CDR3 sequences, approximately 24% seen once; the top ten hold roughly 8.7%. The specimen was PBMCs or a T cell subset sorted from them (not recorded which). This sequence was found in an adult woman who had mild COVID-19 (a few samples of this study predate the infection). Cell type and time point are not known. The chain joins TRBV12-3 or TRBV12-4 to TRBJ2-7; TRBD1 agrees at 12 bases. CDR3 DNA sequence: TGTGCCAGCAGTTTTGGGACAGGGGGCTTCGGCCCCTACGAGCAGTACTTC. The encoded protein is CASSFGTGGFGPYEQYF.